Listed below are T cell receptor beta chains from one sample, sequenced in a study of cytomegalovirus exposure and HLA in healthy donors. The assay was immunoSEQ multiplex PCR, and TCRdb's table has in-frame clones only and misses some. This sample has about 190,000 clones, with 80% to 90% found just once. Sequenced material: PBMCs. The receptors here all came from a man under 40 in good health and CMV-seronegative. Each CDR3 is given without its conserved first and last residue. The order of the fields is V gene, J gene, CDR3 protein.

TRBV4-1	TRBJ2-2	ASSQGGTENTGELF
TRBV27	TRBJ2-2	ASSFDGTGAFTGELF
TRBV7-2	TRBJ2-2	ASRTNLGYTGELF
TRBV7-9	TRBJ1-2	ASSSGVHQGLYGYT
TRBV7-2	TRBJ2-1	ASSLLAAYNEQF
TRBV19	TRBJ2-7	ASSIGGDEQY
TRBV2	TRBJ1-1	ASGSPGWDKETAEAF
TRBV4-2	TRBJ1-2	ASSQVAEDYGYT
TRBV7-6	TRBJ2-5	ASSSRDRAQETQY
TRBV28	TRBJ1-2	ASRGQGAHYGYT
TRBV6-5	TRBJ2-7	ASSPLTGYSYEQY
TRBV19	TRBJ2-3	ATHRDSSTDTQY
TRBV27	TRBJ1-4	ASSSHDSEKLF
TRBV6-5	TRBJ1-2	ASSSRTATNYGYT
TRBV5-1	TRBJ2-3	ASSLGLAGGLTDTQY
TRBV5-1	TRBJ2-1	ASSPLGDEQF
TRBV7-8	TRBJ1-5	ASSLRTGNTPQH
TRBV7-8	TRBJ1-2	ASSPAGAVYGYT
TRBV19	TRBJ2-7	ASSTTGTGFYEQY
TRBV28	TRBJ1-1	ASSLESRGNTEAF
TRBV10-3	TRBJ2-7	AISEGDRVFYEQY
TRBV27	TRBJ2-6	ASSWYQGALGANVLT
TRBV29-1	TRBJ1-2	SVYYGLAGYGYT
TRBV30	TRBJ2-1	AWNYNNNEQF
TRBV10-3	TRBJ2-2	PPFWGTGGTGELF